The 2 T cell receptor beta chains reported below all come from one sample, sequenced in a study of T cells in localized non-small cell lung cancer. The method was immunoSEQ multiplex PCR; TCRdb's version includes in-frame clones alone and lacks a portion of them. The data contain 40,000 or so clones, roughly 82% of them singletons. Material: peripheral blood, obtained before any cancer treatment. These receptors all come from an older male donor with stage III squamous cell lung carcinoma.

This chain uses TRBV5-1 with TRBJ2-2; D remains unclear. Germline-derived CDR1 and CDR2 are SGHRS and YFSETQ. Deletions cut 4 bases from V and 0 bases from J, with 13 bases between. CDR3 length: 16 amino acids. The DNA for the CDR3 is TGCGCCAGCAGCCCTTCAGGTTTTGCGAACACCGGGGAGCTGTTTTTT. Translating gives CASSPSGFANTGELFF.

The genes are TRBV10-2 and TRBJ1-1; a possible D gene is TRBD1 (6 bases). The CDR3 covers 15 residues. V lost 2 bases and J lost 2, with 12 bases in between. Germline V gene sequence: CDR1 WSHSY, CDR2 SAAADI. The CDR3 nucleotides are TGCGCCAGCAGTGAGCATCACAGGGCTAACACTGAAGCTTTCTTT. It yields the protein CASSEHHRANTEAFF.